The following is a TCR beta chain sequence with its context. A much larger clone is a single base away; this may be a read error. One entry per CDR3 protein, called by TCRdb with MiXCR from the reads. The repertoire includes roughly 230,000 distinct CDR3 sequences, under 35% of them detected once, and under 9.5% sits in the top ten. The data stem from a study of kidney transplant recipient with SARS-CoV-2 infection. Looked up from germline, CDR1 is LGHNA and CDR2 is YSLEER. The CDR3 loop spans 13 amino acids. The rearrangement uses TRBV4-3 and TRBJ2-1, with D unclear. Judging by the DNA end, TRBJ2-7 fits better; the J call may be wrong. The clonotype originates from a male patient in his thirties who had COVID-19 and was a kidney transplant recipient. A share of the T cells may be of graft donor origin. The sample in question was a blood sample, obtained at baseline and between days 110 and 120 from a kidney transplant recipient. The CDR3 bases are TGCGCCAGCAGCCAAGACGAGTACTACGAGCAGTACTTC. Translated: CASSQDEYYEQYF.